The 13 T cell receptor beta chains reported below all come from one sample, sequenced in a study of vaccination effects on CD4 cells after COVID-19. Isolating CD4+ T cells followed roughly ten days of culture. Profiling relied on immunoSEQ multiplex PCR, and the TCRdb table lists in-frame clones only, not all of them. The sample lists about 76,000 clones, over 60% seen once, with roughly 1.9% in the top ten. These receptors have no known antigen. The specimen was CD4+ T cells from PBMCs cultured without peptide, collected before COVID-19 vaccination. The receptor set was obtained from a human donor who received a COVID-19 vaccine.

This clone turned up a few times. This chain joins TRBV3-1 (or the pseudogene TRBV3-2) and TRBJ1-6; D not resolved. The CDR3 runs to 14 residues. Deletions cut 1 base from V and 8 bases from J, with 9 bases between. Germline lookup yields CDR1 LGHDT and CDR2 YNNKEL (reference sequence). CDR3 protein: CASSQVVGDSPLHF. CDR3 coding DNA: TGTGCCAGCAGCCAAGTTGTCGGGGATTCACCCCTCCACTTT.

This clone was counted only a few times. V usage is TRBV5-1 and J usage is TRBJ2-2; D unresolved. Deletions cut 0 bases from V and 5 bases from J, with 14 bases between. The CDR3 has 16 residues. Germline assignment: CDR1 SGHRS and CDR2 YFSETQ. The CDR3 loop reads CASSLVGLVGTGELFF. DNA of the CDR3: TGCGCCAGCAGCTTGGTTGGCCTAGTGGGGACCGGGGAGCTGTTTTTT.

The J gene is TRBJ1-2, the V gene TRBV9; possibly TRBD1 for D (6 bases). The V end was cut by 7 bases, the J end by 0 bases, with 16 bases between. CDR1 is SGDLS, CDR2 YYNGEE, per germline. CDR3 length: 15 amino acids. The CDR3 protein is CASGPETGTNYGYTF. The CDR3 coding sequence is TGTGCCAGCGGTCCGGAGACAGGTACTAACTATGGCTACACCTTC.

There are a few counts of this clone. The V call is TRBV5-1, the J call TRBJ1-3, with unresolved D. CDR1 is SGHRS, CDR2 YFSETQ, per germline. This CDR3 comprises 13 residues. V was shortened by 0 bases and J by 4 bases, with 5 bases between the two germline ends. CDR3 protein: CASSLGGGNTIYF. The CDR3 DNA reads TGCGCCAGCAGCTTGGGAGGGGGAAACACCATATATTTT.

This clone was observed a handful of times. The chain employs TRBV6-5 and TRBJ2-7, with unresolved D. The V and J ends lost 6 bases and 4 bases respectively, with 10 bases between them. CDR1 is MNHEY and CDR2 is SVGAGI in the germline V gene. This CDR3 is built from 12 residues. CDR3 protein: CASSVQLYEQYV. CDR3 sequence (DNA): TGTGCCAGCAGCGTACAACTTTACGAGCAGTACGTC.

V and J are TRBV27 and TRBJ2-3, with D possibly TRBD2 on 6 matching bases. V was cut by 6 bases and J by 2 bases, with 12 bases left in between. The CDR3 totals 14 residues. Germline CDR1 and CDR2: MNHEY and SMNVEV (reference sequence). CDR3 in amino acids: CASSSGGITDTQYF. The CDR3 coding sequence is TGTGCCAGCAGCTCTGGGGGGATCACAGATACGCAGTATTTT.

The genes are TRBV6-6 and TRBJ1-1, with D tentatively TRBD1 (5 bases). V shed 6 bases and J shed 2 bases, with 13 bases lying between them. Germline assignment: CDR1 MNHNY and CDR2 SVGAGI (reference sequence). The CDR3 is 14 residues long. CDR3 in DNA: TGTGCCAGCAGGTACAGGAGTACAAACACTGAAGCTTTCTTT. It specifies CASRYRSTNTEAFF.

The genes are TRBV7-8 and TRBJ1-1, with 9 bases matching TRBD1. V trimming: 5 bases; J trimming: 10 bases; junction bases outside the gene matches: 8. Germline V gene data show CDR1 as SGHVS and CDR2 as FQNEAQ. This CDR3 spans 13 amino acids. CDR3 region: CASSAPGQGRAFF. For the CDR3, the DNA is TGTGCCAGCAGCGCCCCGGGACAGGGTCGAGCTTTCTTT.

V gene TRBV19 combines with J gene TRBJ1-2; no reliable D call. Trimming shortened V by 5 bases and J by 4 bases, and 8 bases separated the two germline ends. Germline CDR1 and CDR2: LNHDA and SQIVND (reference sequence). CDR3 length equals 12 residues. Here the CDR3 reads CASSEGGYGYTF. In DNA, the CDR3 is TGTGCCAGTAGTGAGGGAGGCTATGGCTACACCTTC.

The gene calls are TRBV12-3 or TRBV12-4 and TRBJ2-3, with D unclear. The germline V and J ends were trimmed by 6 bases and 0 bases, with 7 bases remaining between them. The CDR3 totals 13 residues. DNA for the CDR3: TGTGCCAGCAGACCTGGTAGCACAGATACGCAGTATTTT. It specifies CASRPGSTDTQYF.

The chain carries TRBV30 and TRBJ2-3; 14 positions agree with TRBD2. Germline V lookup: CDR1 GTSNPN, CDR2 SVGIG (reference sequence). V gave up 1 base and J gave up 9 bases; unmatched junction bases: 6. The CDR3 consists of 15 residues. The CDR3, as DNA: TGTGCCTGGAGTGAATGGGGGACTAGCGGGGGCACGCAGTATTTT. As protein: CAWSEWGTSGGTQYF.

CDR3 protein: CASSQRWQANTEAFF. In nucleotides, the CDR3 is TGCGCCAGCAGCCAACGATGGCAGGCGAACACTGAAGCTTTCTTT. The chain recombines TRBV4-1 with TRBJ1-1; D remains ambiguous. Germline-derived CDR1 and CDR2 are MGHRA and YSYEKL. The CDR3 runs to 15 residues. Deletions cut 2 bases from V and 1 base from J, with 11 bases between.

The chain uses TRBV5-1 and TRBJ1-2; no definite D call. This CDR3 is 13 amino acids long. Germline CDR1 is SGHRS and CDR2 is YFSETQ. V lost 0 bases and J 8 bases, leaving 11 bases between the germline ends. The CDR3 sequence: CASSLAETVGYTF. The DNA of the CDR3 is TGCGCCAGCAGCTTGGCCGAAACAGTAGGCTACACCTTC.